The clone carrying this T cell receptor beta chain showed up just once. This sample was included in a study of blood T cell repertoires in COVID-19. Study in general: Collection of acute and convalescent COVID-19 samples took place in the United States, Italy and Spain. T cells, B-cell-depleted T cells, or PBMCs provided the cDNA or gDNA that served as material.

The CDR3 length is 13 residues. Looked up from germline, CDR1 is SGHDN and CDR2 is FVKESK. Trimming took 4 bases from V and 5 from J, leaving 11 bases between them. In the original workflow: The assay estimated nucleated cells by amplifying reference gene primers. Only in-frame clones appear in the TCRdb table, and some are missing; sequencing was by immunoSEQ multiplex PCR. The DNA was the basis for D and trimming; V, J and clone size are from that table. The sample includes roughly 80,000 clones, 78% seen only once; the top ten take approximately 15%. This chain connects TRBV14 to TRBJ1-1; D is uncertain. The receptor was isolated from a human donor in a cohort sampled during active COVID-19. Sequencing was carried out using peripheral blood. CDR3 DNA: TGTGCCAGCAGCCCCCGGCAGGCAACTGAAGCTTTCTTT. Translation: CASSPRQATEAFF. The full variable domain, with the rest looked up from reference TRBV14 and TRBJ1-1, is EAGVTQFPSHSVIEKGQTVTLRCDPISGHDNLYWYRRVMGKEIKFLLHFVKESKQDESGMPNNRFLAERTGGTYSTLKVQPAELEDSGVYFCASSPRQATEAFFGQGTRLTVV.